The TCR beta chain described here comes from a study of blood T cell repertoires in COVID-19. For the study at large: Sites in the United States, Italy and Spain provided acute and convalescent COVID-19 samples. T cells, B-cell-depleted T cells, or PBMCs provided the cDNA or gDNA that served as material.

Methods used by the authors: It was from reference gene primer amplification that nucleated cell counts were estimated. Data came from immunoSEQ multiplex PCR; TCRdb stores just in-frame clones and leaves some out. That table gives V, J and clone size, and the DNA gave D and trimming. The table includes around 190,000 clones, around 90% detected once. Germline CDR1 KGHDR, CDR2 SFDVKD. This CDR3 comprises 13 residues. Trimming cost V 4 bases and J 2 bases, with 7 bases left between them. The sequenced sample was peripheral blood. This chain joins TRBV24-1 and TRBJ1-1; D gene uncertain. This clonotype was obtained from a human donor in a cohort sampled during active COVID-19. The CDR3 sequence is CATSEWTNTEAFF. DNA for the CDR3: TGTGCCACCAGTGAGTGGACTAACACTGAAGCTTTCTTT.